This T cell receptor beta chain stems from a study of cytomegalovirus exposure and HLA in healthy donors. The PCR had 60 Vbeta and 13 Jbeta primers. Sequencing was performed with immunoSEQ multiplex PCR; in TCRdb, only in-frame clones are kept and a portion is missing. The profile shows some 240,000 clones, about 90% of them singletons. Germline CDR1 SGHTS, CDR2 YDEGEE. This CDR3 comprises 13 residues. Losses at the gene ends were 4 bases for V and 3 bases for J; bases not matched to a gene: 1. The rearrangement links TRBV5-8 to TRBJ2-3; 8 nucleotides line up with TRBD1. The clonotype was recovered from a girl aged 2-15 years in good health and CMV-seronegative. The sequencing sample was made of PBMCs. The chain's CDR3 is CASSNRGTDTQYF. The CDR3 nucleotides are TGTGCCAGCAGCAACAGGGGGACAGATACGCAGTATTTT.